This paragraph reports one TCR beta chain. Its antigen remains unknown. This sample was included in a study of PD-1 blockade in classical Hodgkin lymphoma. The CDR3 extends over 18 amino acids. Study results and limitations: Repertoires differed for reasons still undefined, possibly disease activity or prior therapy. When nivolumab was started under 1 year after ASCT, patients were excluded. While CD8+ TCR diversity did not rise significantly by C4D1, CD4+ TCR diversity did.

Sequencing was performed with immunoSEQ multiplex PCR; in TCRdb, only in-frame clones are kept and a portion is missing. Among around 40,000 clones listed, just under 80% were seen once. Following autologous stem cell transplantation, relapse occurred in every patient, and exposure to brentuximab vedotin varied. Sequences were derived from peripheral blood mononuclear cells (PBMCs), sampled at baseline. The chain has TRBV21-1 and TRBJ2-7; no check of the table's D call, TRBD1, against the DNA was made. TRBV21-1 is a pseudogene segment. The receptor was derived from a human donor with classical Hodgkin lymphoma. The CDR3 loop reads CASHPGQGLPQGSYEQYF. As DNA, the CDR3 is TGTGCCAGCCACCCGGGACAGGGTCTCCCCCAGGGCTCCTACGAGCAGTACTTC.